This T cell receptor (beta chain) was identified in a study of shared clonotypes between healthy human individuals. Background on the study: The donors, two women and three men, were aged 18 to 49. Three CD4 naive, three CD4 memory, two CD8 naive and one CD8 memory plate were used per donor. Findings of the study overall: For sorted subsets, rarefaction showed incomplete sequencing despite large depth. Richness estimates generally favored naive over memory subsets.

Points on this clone: Its antigen remains unidentified.

The table came from immunoSEQ multiplex PCR; TCRdb's copy has only in-frame clones and leaves some out. The sample has around 2.1 million clones; around 95% are singletons. With 9 bases removed from V and 1 base from J, the gap between germline ends came to 13 bases. Germline CDR1 is MNHNS and CDR2 is SASEGT. The CDR3 consists of 14 residues. V and J are TRBV6-1 and TRBJ1-5; D is possibly TRBD1 (5 bases). The sequence derives from a man aged 18-30 years in good health. Sequencing was performed on naive CD4+ T cells sorted from blood. Subset reported: CD45RA+ positively selected. This CDR3 is CASAAGGSNQPQHF. The CDR3 DNA reads as TGTGCCAGTGCCGCGGGGGGGAGCAATCAGCCCCAGCATTTT.